This T cell receptor beta chain is drawn from a study of blood T cell repertoires in COVID-19. The overall study: Both acute and convalescent COVID-19 samples were obtained from the United States, Italy and Spain. The analysed material was cDNA or gDNA that came from T cells, B-cell-depleted T cells, or PBMCs.

The germline V gene has CDR1 PRHDT and CDR2 FYEKMQ (reference sequence). The CDR3 covers 15 residues. The V gene lost 0 bases and the J gene lost 4 bases, with 9 bases spanning the gap. Original analysis: Estimates of nucleated cell counts were drawn from the amplification of reference gene primers. Measured with immunoSEQ multiplex PCR; TCRdb has only the in-frame clones, and not every one. The V and J calls and clone size were taken over from that table, and D and trimming were inferred from the DNA. The table has hundreds of thousands of clones, around 89% seen once. Material for sequencing was peripheral blood. The chain carries TRBV13 and TRBJ1-4; D uncertain. The clonotype comes from a woman aged 18-35 years with acute or convalescent COVID-19. CDR3 amino acids: CASSLGGSFNEKLFF. CDR3 coding DNA: TGTGCCAGCAGCTTAGGGGGGAGCTTTAATGAAAAACTGTTTTTT. Variable domain in full (rest from reference TRBV13 and TRBJ1-4): AAGVIQSPRHLIKEKRETATLKCYPIPRHDTVYWYQQGPGQDPQFLISFYEKMQSDKGSIPDRFSAQQFSDYHSELNMSSLELGDSALYFCASSLGGSFNEKLFFGSGTQLSVL.